These 17 T cell receptor beta chains came from one sample sequenced in a study of blood T cell repertoires in COVID-19. The method was immunoSEQ multiplex PCR; TCRdb's version includes in-frame clones alone and lacks a portion of them. Found here are some 300,000 clones, around 92% of them singletons; the top ten hold 1.5% to 2%. Sample: peripheral blood. Receptors were obtained from a woman aged 25-40 years with COVID-19, enrolled during active disease.

This clone occurred once. The chain links TRBV5-8 to TRBJ1-1; 9 nucleotides align to TRBD1. Germline CDR1 SGHTS, CDR2 YDEGEE. The CDR3 runs 15 residues. With V trimmed by 4 bases and J by 3 bases, 7 bases remained unmatched. CDR3 region: CASSQGGDRDTEAFF. In DNA form, the CDR3 reads TGTGCCAGCAGCCAGGGTGGGGACAGGGACACTGAAGCTTTCTTT.

This clone was observed a handful of times. This chain's CDR3 is CASSPSQEQYF. CDR3 in DNA: TGTGCCAGCAGTCCTTCTCAGGAGCAGTACTTC. The gene calls are TRBV12-3 or TRBV12-4 and TRBJ2-7; D is unclear. Trimming stripped 5 bases from V and 7 bases from J, with 9 bases between. CDR3 length equals 11 residues.

The rearrangement links TRBV27 to TRBJ2-1, with 7 nucleotides matching TRBD1. V was pared by 4 bases and J by 6 bases, with 3 bases of the junction left unmatched. The CDR3 is 13 residues long. CDR1 and CDR2 from the germline V gene are MNHEY and SMNVEV (reference sequence). The CDR3 DNA follows: TGTGCCAGCAGTTCCGGGACAGCCAATGAGCAGTTCTTC. The encoded protein is CASSSGTANEQFF.

The chain has TRBV11-2 and TRBJ1-3; D call uncertain. V gave up 3 bases and J gave up 0 bases, with 6 bases separating them. Per the germline V gene, CDR1 is SGHAT and CDR2 is FQNNGV. The CDR3 runs to 14 residues. CDR3 amino acids: CASSFPSSGNTIYF. The CDR3 DNA reads TGTGCCAGCAGCTTCCCTTCCTCTGGAAACACCATATATTTT.

This clone came up a few times. The chain has TRBV6-6 and TRBJ1-5; 10 bases align to TRBD1. CDR1 is MNHNY, CDR2 SVGAGI, per germline (reference sequence). After removal of 5 bases from V and 6 bases from J, the junction contained 7 bases not matched to a gene. This CDR3 contains 15 residues. The CDR3 region has the DNA TGTGCCAGCAGTCCGCGGGACAGGGGAAGTCAGCCCCAGCATTTT. Its translation: CASSPRDRGSQPQHF.

The chain carries TRBV12-3 or TRBV12-4 and TRBJ2-3; a weak D match, TRBD2 (5 bases). The length of the CDR3 is 13 residues. V was pared by 7 bases and J by 5 bases, with 13 bases between. The DNA of the CDR3 is TGTGCCAGCACCATAGGACTTAGAGATACGCAGTATTTT. It is translated as CASTIGLRDTQYF.

V and J are TRBV7-9 and TRBJ1-6; D not resolved. CDR1 is SEHNR and CDR2 is FQNEAQ in the germline V gene (reference sequence). There are 11 residues in the CDR3. V shed 8 bases and J shed 7 bases, with 6 bases lying between them. In DNA, the CDR3 is TGTGCCAGCGGCCCAAATTCACCCCTCCACTTT. Translating gives CASGPNSPLHF.

This chain uses TRBV6-1 with TRBJ2-1; 11 bases agree with TRBD2. Per the germline V gene, CDR1 is MNHNS and CDR2 is SASEGT. The junction had 10 bases not matched to a gene; V was cut back by 8 bases and J by 10 bases. The CDR3 loop spans 14 amino acids. CDR3 nucleotide sequence: TGTGCCAGCGCTCCGGGACTAGCGGCCGCCGAGCAGTTCTTC. This sequence encodes CASAPGLAAAEQFF.

This sequence joins TRBV5-1 and TRBJ1-6; perhaps TRBD1 as D (6 bases). The V end was cut by 4 bases, the J end by 7 bases, with 12 bases between. Germline assignment: CDR1 SGHRS and CDR2 YFSETQ. The CDR3 is 14 residues long. In nucleotides, the CDR3 is TGCGCCAGCAGCCCAGGGGATGTAAATTCACCCCTCCACTTT. Protein: CASSPGDVNSPLHF.

The rearrangement joins TRBV4-1 to TRBJ1-4; unclear D gene. The CDR3 has 14 amino acids. The V and J ends lost 1 base and 3 bases respectively, with 6 bases between them. Germline V gene data show CDR1 as MGHRA and CDR2 as YSYEKL. In nucleotides, the CDR3 is TGCGCCAGCAGCCAAGCTGTTCCTAATGAAAAACTGTTTTTT. Its translation: CASSQAVPNEKLFF.

This clone was seen once. The same CDR3 also results from other DNA sequences found in this sample. The gene calls are TRBV6-2 or TRBV6-3 and TRBJ2-5; D is possibly TRBD2 (5 bases). Trimming removed 2 bases from V and 2 bases from J, with 6 bases in between. The germline CDR1 and CDR2 sequences are MNHEY and SVGEGT. The length of the CDR3 is 13 residues. CDR3 residues: CASSYREQETQYF. Here the CDR3 DNA reads TGTGCCAGCAGTTACAGGGAGCAAGAGACCCAGTACTTC.

The CDR3 is CASSYNPWGGNVNTEAFF. As DNA, the CDR3 is TGTGCCAGCAGTTATAATCCGTGGGGAGGGAACGTGAACACTGAAGCTTTCTTT. V gene TRBV6-2 or TRBV6-3 combines with J gene TRBJ1-1; the D is unclear. In germline, CDR1 is MNHEY, CDR2 SVGEGT. The CDR3 loop spans 18 amino acids. Trimming took 3 bases from V and 0 from J, leaving 20 bases between them.

This clone was seen only a few times. V usage is TRBV6-5 and J usage is TRBJ2-5, with 8 bases that match TRBD2. Losses at the gene ends were 9 bases for V and 5 bases for J; bases not matched to a gene: 11. The CDR3 runs to 14 residues. Germline CDR1 MNHEY, CDR2 SVGAGI. CDR3 DNA sequence: TGTGCCAGTACCCCGACGGGGGGGGAGGAGACCCAGTACTTC. Translating gives CASTPTGGEETQYF.

Of note for this clone: The identical CDR3 is also encoded by other nucleotide sequences in the sample. This chain connects TRBV9 to TRBJ1-3; D is ambiguous. Per the germline V gene, CDR1 is SGDLS and CDR2 is YYNGEE. The CDR3 is 12 amino acids. V lost 4 bases and J 4 bases, leaving 6 bases between the germline ends. The DNA for the CDR3 is TGTGCCAGCAGCCCCCGGGGAAACACCATATATTTT. Translation: CASSPRGNTIYF. The full variable domain, in which reference TRBV9 and TRBJ1-3 provide the parts outside the CDR3, is DSGVTQTPKHLITATGQRVTLRCSPRSGDLSVYWYQQSLDQGLQFLIQYYNGEERAKGNILERFSAQQFPDLHSELNLSSLELGDSALYFCASSPRGNTIYFGEGSWLTVV.

This clone appeared once. J is TRBJ2-6 and V is TRBV20-1; 10 positions agree with TRBD1. CDR1 DFQATT and CDR2 SNEGSKA come from the germline V gene (reference sequence). Unmatched junction bases numbered 17, after V lost 3 bases and J lost 0 bases. There are 21 residues in the CDR3. CDR3 sequence (DNA): TGCAGTGCTAGTCGGAGACCCCGGAGGGACAGGGGTTTCTCTGGGGCCAACGTCCTGACTTTC. As protein: CSASRRPRRDRGFSGANVLTF.

The chain recombines TRBV6-6 with TRBJ1-4; D is unresolved. Trimming pared 5 bases from V and 11 bases from J, leaving 12 bases between. Germline V gene sequence: CDR1 MNHNY, CDR2 SVGAGI (reference sequence). The CDR3 is 12 residues long. As DNA, the CDR3 is TGTGCCAGCAGTCCCCGGGCGGGGAAACTGTTTTTT. Translating it yields CASSPRAGKLFF.

The chain recombines TRBV2 with TRBJ1-2, with D tentatively TRBD1 (5 bases). Trimming stripped 4 bases from V and 8 bases from J, with 11 bases between. Germline V lookup: CDR1 SNHLY, CDR2 FYNNEI. The CDR3 length is 12 residues. CDR3 region: CASSGTNRGYTF. The CDR3 DNA follows: TGTGCCAGCAGTGGGACAAATCGGGGCTACACCTTC.